This T cell receptor (beta chain) was sequenced during a study of Ad26.COV2.S vaccination and SARS-CoV-2 variants. Overall study: Dosing was one shot or two shots 56 days apart. Broader study findings: An underestimation of total T cell responses may have resulted from the TCR breadth and depth analyses. It was found that vaccine and placebo recipients had similar non-spike TCR breadth.

Profiling relied on immunoSEQ multiplex PCR, and the TCRdb table lists in-frame clones only, not all of them. This table has around 300,000 clones, roughly 90% appearing once. Trimming stripped 3 bases from V and 7 bases from J, with 6 bases between. This CDR3 spans 12 amino acids. The V gene's germline CDR1 is KGHSH and CDR2 LQKENI. This sample's treatment: some 19 received Ad26.COV2.S at low or high dose, single or two shots; about 5 received placebo; per-sample allocation not given. Samples came from day 63 after the first vaccine or placebo injection. On this clone: Its specificity is not known.

Sequencing used peripheral blood, obtained in a trial of Ad26.COV2.S vaccine versus placebo. The rearrangement uses TRBV18 and TRBJ2-2; D not resolved. The TCR was taken from a person between 18 and 65 years old who received the Ad26.COV2.S COVID-19 vaccine or a placebo. In nucleotides, the CDR3 is TGTGCCAGCTCACCCCAATACGGGGAGCTGTTTTTT. Translated: CASSPQYGELFF. The variable domain in full, with the rest retrieved from reference TRBV18 and TRBJ2-2, is NAGVMQNPRHLVRRRGQEARLRCSPMKGHSHVYWYRQLPEEGLKFMVYLQKENIIDESGMPKERFSAEFPKEGPSILRIQQVVRGDSAAYFCASSPQYGELFFGEGSRLTVL.